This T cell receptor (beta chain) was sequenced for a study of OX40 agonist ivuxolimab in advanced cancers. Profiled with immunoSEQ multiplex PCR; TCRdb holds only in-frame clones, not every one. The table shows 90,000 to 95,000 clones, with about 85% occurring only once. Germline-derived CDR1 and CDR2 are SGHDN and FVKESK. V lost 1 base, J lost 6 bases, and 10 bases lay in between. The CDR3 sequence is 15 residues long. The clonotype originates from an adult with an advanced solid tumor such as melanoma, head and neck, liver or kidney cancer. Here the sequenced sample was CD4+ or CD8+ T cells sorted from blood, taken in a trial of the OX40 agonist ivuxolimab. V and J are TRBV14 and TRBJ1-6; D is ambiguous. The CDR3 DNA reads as TGTGCCAGCAGCCAAGCTTTGGGAACTAATTCACCCCTCCACTTT. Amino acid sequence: CASSQALGTNSPLHF. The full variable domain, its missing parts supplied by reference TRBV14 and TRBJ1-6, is EAGVTQFPSHSVIEKGQTVTLRCDPISGHDNLYWYRRVMGKEIKFLLHFVKESKQDESGMPNNRFLAERTGGTYSTLKVQPAELEDSGVYFCASSQALGTNSPLHFGNGTRLTVT.